A selection of T cell receptor beta chains follows, all from one sample in a study of T cells after yellow fever vaccination. TCRdb recomputed calls from the 5' RACE reads with MiXCR, one row per CDR3 protein. The sample has about 300,000 distinct CDR3 sequences; around 8.6% are singletons. The material was CD4+ T cells sorted from PBMCs, obtained 5 days after the yellow fever booster vaccination. These TCRs come from a man between 18 and 35 years old who received the YFV17D yellow fever vaccine. CDR3s leave out the opening cysteine and the closing phenylalanine or tryptophan.

CDR3 protein: ASSFPGHGYT
V gene: TRBV7-2
J gene: TRBJ1-2

CDR3 protein: ASSLLPHRDSMNTEAF
V gene: TRBV7-6
J gene: TRBJ1-1

CDR3 protein: SASPSSGAPYNEQF
V gene: TRBV20-1
J gene: TRBJ2-1

CDR3 protein: ASSQDFSGGGNQPQH
V gene: TRBV4-2
J gene: TRBJ1-5

CDR3 protein: ASSYPGAEAF
V gene: TRBV6-2/TRBV6-3
J gene: TRBJ1-1

CDR3 protein: ASSLLSSSETQY
V gene: TRBV7-2
J gene: TRBJ2-5

CDR3 protein: ASTLEGLYGYT
V gene: TRBV5-1
J gene: TRBJ1-2

CDR3 protein: SANLGTHSNQPQH
V gene: TRBV20-1
J gene: TRBJ1-5

CDR3 protein: ASSLGWQTIQETQY
V gene: TRBV5-1
J gene: TRBJ2-5

CDR3 protein: ASSLKDLRGTSGVSTDTQY
V gene: TRBV4-2
J gene: TRBJ2-3

CDR3 protein: ASSQDQRNTGELF
V gene: TRBV4-1
J gene: TRBJ2-2

CDR3 protein: ASRQAGTLSNQPQH
V gene: TRBV6-5
J gene: TRBJ1-5

CDR3 protein: AWNQGLEGRYGYT
V gene: TRBV30
J gene: TRBJ1-2

CDR3 protein: ASSQADFGNQPQH
V gene: TRBV18
J gene: TRBJ1-5

CDR3 protein: ASSGLAGSTDTQY
V gene: TRBV5-1
J gene: TRBJ2-3

CDR3 protein: ASSLGAGNSGYNEQF
V gene: TRBV7-2
J gene: TRBJ2-1

CDR3 protein: ASTPGRLLPPRNTEAF
V gene: TRBV7-9
J gene: TRBJ1-1

CDR3 protein: ASSQKYRQRGYT
V gene: TRBV4-3
J gene: TRBJ1-2

CDR3 protein: ASSLGATLNTEAF
V gene: TRBV12-3/TRBV12-4
J gene: TRBJ1-1

CDR3 protein: ASSPGALFTGELF
V gene: TRBV18
J gene: TRBJ2-2

CDR3 protein: ASRRQGETQY
V gene: TRBV3-1
J gene: TRBJ2-5

CDR3 protein: ASSPGQGNSPLH
V gene: TRBV7-6
J gene: TRBJ1-6

CDR3 protein: ASSPPPYLNTEAF
V gene: TRBV5-1
J gene: TRBJ1-1

CDR3 protein: ASSWGDRVQETQY
V gene: TRBV12-3/TRBV12-4
J gene: TRBJ2-5